Following are 10 T cell receptor beta chains from one sample sequenced in a study of long-term antiretroviral therapy in people with HIV. An immunoSEQ assay, version v3.0, was performed at survey level. Clones were read by immunoSEQ multiplex PCR, and TCRdb kept only the in-frame ones, dropping some. Among approximately 20,000 clones listed, around 87% were seen once. Material: unsorted PBMCs, obtained 4.2 years after starting antiretroviral therapy. The source is a man aged 50-59 years with HIV.

V usage is TRBV27 and J usage is TRBJ2-1; no clear D gene. CDR1 is MNHEY, CDR2 SMNVEV, per germline (reference sequence). The CDR3 length is 14 residues. Trimming removed 1 base at V and 7 bases at J, with 11 bases between. CDR3 nucleotides: TGTGCCAGCAGTTTATTGACCCTAGTTAATGAGCAGTTCTTC. Translated, it gives CASSLLTLVNEQFF.

This chain links TRBV10-3 with TRBJ2-1, with 10 positions matching TRBD1. The CDR3 sequence is 16 residues long. Germline loops: CDR1 ENHRY, CDR2 SYGVKD. V dropped 3 bases and J dropped 4; count of bases not matched to a gene: 6. The CDR3 sequence: CAISDKDRGLYNEQFF. The CDR3 DNA reads as TGTGCCATCAGTGACAAAGACAGGGGGCTGTACAATGAGCAGTTCTTC.

The CDR3 loop is CASRMTLNTEAFF. The CDR3 DNA is TGTGCCAGCAGGATGACACTGAACACTGAAGCTTTCTTT. The chain carries TRBV6-1 and TRBJ1-1; unclear D gene. The V gene lost 6 bases and the J gene lost 0 bases, with 8 bases spanning the gap. Germline assignment: CDR1 MNHNS and CDR2 SASEGT. The CDR3 totals 13 residues.

This chain uses TRBV7-8 with TRBJ2-2, with 7 nucleotides matching TRBD2. The CDR3 is 16 amino acids. The germline CDR1 and CDR2 sequences are SGHVS and FQNEAQ. The ends lost 5 bases at V and 1 base at J; junction bases unmatched: 7. CDR3 in DNA: TGTGCCAGCAGCAACCAAGCGGGGCTGAACACCGGGGAGCTGTTTTTT. Encoded protein: CASSNQAGLNTGELFF.

The rearrangement uses TRBV10-3 and TRBJ2-2; a weak D match, TRBD1 (6 bases). Germline CDR1 and CDR2: ENHRY and SYGVKD. V was trimmed by 6 bases and J by 3 bases, leaving 14 bases between them. The CDR3 contains 15 residues. The CDR3 is CAIRGTLDYTGELFF. The CDR3 DNA follows: TGTGCCATCAGGGGGACACTGGACTACACCGGGGAGCTGTTTTTT.

The CDR3 DNA reads as TGTGCCAGCAGCCAAGTAGCAGGGGGCACTGAAGCTTTCTTT. It codes for CASSQVAGGTEAFF. The chain couples TRBV4-2 to TRBJ1-1, with 7 bases that match TRBD1. Unmatched junction bases numbered 3, after V lost 1 base and J lost 4 bases. Germline-derived CDR1 and CDR2 are LGHNA and YNFKEQ. CDR3 length equals 14 residues.

As DNA, the CDR3 is TGTGCCAGCAGCTTTCGGGACAGGGTCACAGATACGCAGTATTTT. This codes for CASSFRDRVTDTQYF. The chain couples TRBV7-8 to TRBJ2-3; 9 nucleotides line up with TRBD1. This CDR3 comprises 15 residues. Germline V gives CDR1 SGHVS, CDR2 FQNEAQ. J gave up 2 bases and V 3 bases, and 3 bases lay outside the gene matches.

The chain has TRBV5-5 and TRBJ2-1; TRBD1 is a possible D gene (5 bases). Germline V gene data show CDR1 as SGHKS and CDR2 as YYEKEE (reference sequence). Trimming took off 0 bases at V and 1 base at J, with 5 bases between the two ends. This CDR3 is 14 amino acids long. DNA of the CDR3: TGTGCCAGCAGCTTGGGACAGTCCTACAATGAGCAGTTCTTC. It translates to CASSLGQSYNEQFF.

V is TRBV6-1 and J is TRBJ2-3, with D perhaps TRBD2 (5 bases). Trimming removed 4 bases from V and 2 bases from J, with 7 bases in between. The CDR3 sequence is 13 residues long. CDR1 and CDR2 from the germline V gene are MNHNS and SASEGT. This chain's CDR3 is CASSARVTDTQYF. Written as DNA, the CDR3 is TGTGCCAGCAGTGCGAGGGTCACAGATACGCAGTATTTT.

This chain links TRBV5-4 with TRBJ1-1; the match to TRBD1 covers 10 bases. V lost 4 bases and J lost 3; bases outside the gene matches: 9. Looked up from germline, CDR1 is SGHNT and CDR2 is YYREEE (reference sequence). This CDR3 comprises 16 residues. CDR3 coding DNA: TGTGCCAGCAGCCGCCGGACAGGGGGAGGGTACACTGAAGCTTTCTTT. It encodes CASSRRTGGGYTEAFF.